This record covers a single TCR beta chain. The antigen it binds to is not known. No base-level quality is on record; no much larger clone is a single base apart. Amplification of TCR beta CDR3 regions was carried out from RNA transcripts. The TCR CDR3 was subjected to a first round of RT-PCR using the HTBI primer set and the Qiagen OneStep RT-PCR kit. A second multiplex PCR round built the libraries, followed by size selection and purification. The libraries were sequenced on an Illumina HiSeq2000 using paired-end 100 bp reads. For the original study's pipeline: SOAPnuke was used to process the raw data, with reads discarded if the reads contained adapters or uncalled bases, had a mean Phred below 15, or lacked an exact constant-primer or identifier match. High-quality paired reads were merged using COPE v1.2.5, and each unique nucleotide sequence was defined as a clonotype. MiTCR v1.1 was used to align the clonotypes against IMGT TRBV, TRBD and TRBJ reference segments. The analysis included only V-J combinations with a frequency above 0.0001, which together covered 99% to 99.2% of the repertoires. The TCS score was defined as the ratio of F50 (clonal expansion) to E x V (chaos), calculated using BLOSUM62-based TCRdist between CDR3 peptides within each V-J. Welch's t-statistics and random forest reduced roughly 540 V-J features to about 13, which were used in a naive Bayes classifier (R e1071). TCRdb passed the public sequencing reads through fastp at Q25 and MiXCR, retaining productive beta sequences. Rows are combined by CDR3 protein, so each entry shows the most common genes and DNA. The V and J calls follow TCRdb's processing rather than the paper's. The table for this sample lists under 450,000 distinct CDR3 sequences; roughly 14% of them were counted only once. Around 21% of the sample is held by the ten biggest clonotypes.

The sample belongs to a study of T cells in Graves' hyperthyroidism and ophthalmopathy (dated by TCRdb to about 2019). For context, the study as a whole: Peripheral blood samples were taken at the time of initial diagnosis, prior to any treatment. The 100 discovery patients were divided at random into training and test sets in a 7:3 ratio. According to the paper, TCR Vbeta CDR3 sequencing was carried out on about 140 peripheral blood samples, which came from 40 to 45 ophthalmopathy, 80 or so hyperthyroidism and some 17 progressor patients. The study also compared thyroid tissue and blood T-cell repertoires from five or six Graves' hyperthyroidism patients. Prospective prediction of ophthalmopathy was tested in an independent validation cohort of fewer than 20 hyperthyroidism patients and 17 patients who later progressed to ophthalmopathy. A discovery cohort of about a hundred patients, about 44 with Graves' ophthalmopathy and about 58 with stable Graves' hyperthyroidism, was used to find distinguishing TCR V-J signatures. Once sampling was done, hyperthyroidism patients were given methimazole at a starting dose of 30 mg daily, whereas ophthalmopathy patients were given high-dose intravenous methylprednisolone.

The germline V gene (reference sequence) sets CDR1 to DFQATT and CDR2 to SNEGSKA. Here V drops 1 base and J drops 0 bases, and the junction holds 2 bases not matched to any gene. The cysteine opens and the phenylalanine closes a CDR3 of 14 amino acids. Only the CDR3 portion is preserved as DNA: 42 bases, with reading frame beginning at the first base. General study outcomes and caveats: During validation, the model predicted progression to ophthalmopathy a median of around 6 months ahead of onset, with just under 71% sensitivity and around 72% specificity. Most expanded thyroid clonotypes (frequency above 0.001) were also found in blood, which suggests that blood repertoires may mirror thyroid immune responses. No statistical method was used to set the sample size in advance, and investigators knew the group allocation. A 13 V-J signature model separated ophthalmopathy from stable hyperthyroidism, with nearly 90% sensitivity and 81.08% specificity in cross-validation and 80%/75% in testing.

Hyperthyroidism patients were newly diagnosed, with disease duration under 2 months, and aged 18 to 65 years. Patients with uncontrolled infections, other autoimmune diseases, pregnancy or lactation were excluded. Diagnoses relied on clinical symptoms, serum thyroxine and TRAb, thyroid ultrasound and orbital computed tomography. Blood from progressor patients was drawn when they were first diagnosed with hyperthyroidism, before any ophthalmopathy symptoms appeared. PBMCs were isolated from more than 9 ml of fresh peripheral blood by Ficoll-Paque density gradient centrifugation. Progressor patients were defined as those initially diagnosed with Graves' hyperthyroidism in whom ophthalmopathy developed during follow-up. Total RNA was extracted with Trizol reagent, and quality was checked on an Agilent 2100 Bioanalyzer.

The sequence links TRBV20-1 to TRBJ2-7, with TRBD1 identical over 8 junction bases. Material: blood. This TCR came from a man between 25 and 39 years old with Graves' hyperthyroidism that later progressed to Graves' ophthalmopathy. The CDR3 corresponds to CSARGDRTSYEQYF. The nucleotide sequence reads as follows: TGCAGTGCTAGAGGGGACAGGACCTCCTACGAGCAGTACTTC.